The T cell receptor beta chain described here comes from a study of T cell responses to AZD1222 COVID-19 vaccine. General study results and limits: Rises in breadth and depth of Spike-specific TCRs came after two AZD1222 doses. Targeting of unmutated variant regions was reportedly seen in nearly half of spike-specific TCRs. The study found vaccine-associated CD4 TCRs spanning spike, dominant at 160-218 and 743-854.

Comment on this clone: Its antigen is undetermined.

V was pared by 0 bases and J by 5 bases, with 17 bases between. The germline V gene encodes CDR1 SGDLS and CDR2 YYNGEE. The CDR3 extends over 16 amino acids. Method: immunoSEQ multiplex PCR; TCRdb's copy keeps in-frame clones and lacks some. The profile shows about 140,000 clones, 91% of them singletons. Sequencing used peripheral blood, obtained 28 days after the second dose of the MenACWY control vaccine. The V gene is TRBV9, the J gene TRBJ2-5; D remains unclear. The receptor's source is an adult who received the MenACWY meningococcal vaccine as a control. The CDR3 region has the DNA TGTGCCAGCAGCGTAGAGGGCAGCACTCCCTGGGAGACCCAGTACTTC. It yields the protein CASSVEGSTPWETQYF. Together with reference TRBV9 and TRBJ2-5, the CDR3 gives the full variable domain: DSGVTQTPKHLITATGQRVTLRCSPRSGDLSVYWYQQSLDQGLQFLIQYYNGEERAKGNILERFSAQQFPDLHSELNLSSLELGDSALYFCASSVEGSTPWETQYFGPGTRLLVL.